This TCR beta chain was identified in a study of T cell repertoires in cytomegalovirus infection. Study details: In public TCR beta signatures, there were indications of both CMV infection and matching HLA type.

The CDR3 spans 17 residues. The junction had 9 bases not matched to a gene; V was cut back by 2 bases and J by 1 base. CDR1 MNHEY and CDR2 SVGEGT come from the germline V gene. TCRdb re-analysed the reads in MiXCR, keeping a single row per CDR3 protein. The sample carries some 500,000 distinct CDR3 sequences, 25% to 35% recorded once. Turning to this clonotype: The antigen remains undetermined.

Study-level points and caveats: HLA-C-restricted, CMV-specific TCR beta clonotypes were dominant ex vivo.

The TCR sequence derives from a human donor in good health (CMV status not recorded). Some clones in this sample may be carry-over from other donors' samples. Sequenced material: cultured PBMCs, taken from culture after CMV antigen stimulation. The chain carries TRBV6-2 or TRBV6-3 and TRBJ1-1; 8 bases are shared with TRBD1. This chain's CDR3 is CASSYVTGAWKNTEAFF. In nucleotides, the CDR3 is TGTGCCAGCAGTTACGTGACAGGGGCTTGGAAGAACACTGAAGCTTTCTTT.